A selection of T cell receptor beta chains follows, all from one sample in a study of metastatic and nonmetastatic thyroid tumors. Through MiXCR, TCRdb re-clonotyped the PCR reads. The sample has tens of thousands of clones, more than 20% seen once. Sequenced input: adjacent normal tissue. These receptors were obtained from a female donor with papillary thyroid cancer or a benign thyroid nodule (not recorded which). Some clones in this sample may be carry-over from other donors' samples. Both conserved end residues are part of each CDR3. D genes are given only for firm matches. Clone size appears in some rows only: once, few, many, or a class for an expanded clone.

NA	many	TRBV7-8	TRBJ2-7	CASSLAPGSGYEQYF	TGTGCCAGCAGCTTAGCGCCAGGGTCGGGATACGAGCAGTACTTC
NA	many	TRBV6-1	TRBJ1-2	CASTYSNYGYTF	TGTGCCAGCACATACAGTAACTATGGCTACACCTTC
TRBD1	many	TRBV7-2	TRBJ1-2	CASSPHLTGGGGYTF	TGTGCCAGCAGCCCCCATTTAACAGGGGGGGGTGGCTACACCTTC
TRBD2	NA	TRBV27	TRBJ2-7	CASSGVAGAQEQYF	TGTGCCAGCAGTGGAGTAGCGGGAGCTCAAGAGCAGTACTTC
TRBD2	many	TRBV20-1	TRBJ2-3	CSARDVGDSGRGTDTQYF	TGCAGTGCTAGGGACGTTGGGGATAGCGGGAGAGGAACAGATACGCAGTATTTT
NA	many	TRBV5-1	TRBJ2-2	CASSLSLANTGELFF	TGCGCCAGCAGCTTGTCATTGGCGAACACCGGGGAGCTGTTTTTT
NA	medium-sized	TRBV6-2/TRBV6-3	TRBJ2-1	CATLRARVSYNEQFF	TGTGCCACCCTGAGGGCCAGAGTCTCCTACAATGAGCAGTTCTTC
NA	many	TRBV5-1	TRBJ1-2	CASSLDSYGYTF	TGCGCCAGCAGCTTGGACAGCTATGGCTACACCTTC
TRBD1	many	TRBV4-3	TRBJ2-1	CASSHLTGGSYNEQFF	TGCGCCAGCAGCCACCTGACAGGGGGGTCCTACAATGAGCAGTTCTTC
NA	NA	TRBV2	TRBJ1-2	CDSSESHTALGF	TGTGACAGCAGTGAGTCACATACCGCCCTGGGCTTC
TRBD2	many	TRBV7-9	TRBJ2-1	CASSLRGWDEQFF	TGTGCCAGCAGCTTGCGGGGGTGGGATGAGCAGTTCTTC
NA	many	TRBV2	TRBJ1-5	CASSDRDYNQPQHF	TGTGCCAGCAGTGATCGGGATTATAATCAGCCCCAGCATTTT
NA	few	TRBV15	TRBJ1-3	CATSSFLDSEGNTIYF	TGTGCCACCAGCAGTTTCTTAGACAGTGAAGGAAACACCATATATTTT
NA	many	TRBV5-4	TRBJ1-4	CASSLGTPGANEKLFF	TGTGCCAGCAGCTTGGGGACACCCGGGGCTAATGAAAAACTGTTTTTT
NA	medium-sized	TRBV12-3/TRBV12-4	TRBJ1-1	CASSLGEAGAFF	TGTGCCAGCAGTTTAGGCGAAGCCGGAGCTTTCTTT
NA	many	TRBV20-1	TRBJ1-2	CSARDWGGNYGYTF	TGCAGTGCTAGAGATTGGGGGGGCAACTATGGCTACACCTTC
NA	NA	TRBV12-3/TRBV12-4	TRBJ1-1	CASSLGAANTEAFF	TGTGCCAGCAGTTTAGGAGCCGCGAACACTGAAGCTTTCTTT
NA	many	TRBV6-2/TRBV6-3	TRBJ1-1	CASSYNGWGRRAEAFF	TGTGCCAGCAGTTACAACGGATGGGGACGGCGAGCTGAAGCTTTCTTT
NA	many	TRBV4-3	TRBJ1-2	CASSVGTAYGYTF	TGCGCCAGCAGCGTAGGGACCGCCTATGGCTACACCTTC
NA	NA	TRBV2	TRBJ1-1	CATFHVMNSEAFF	TGTGCCACCTTTCACGTCATGAACTCTGAAGCTTTCTTT
NA	NA	TRBV20-1	TRBJ1-1	CSASPIAEAFF	TGCAGTGCTAGTCCCATCGCCGAAGCTTTCTTT
NA	few	TRBV27	TRBJ2-7	CASSPDEVYEQYF	TGTGCCAGCAGCCCCGACGAGGTCTACGAGCAGTACTTC
TRBD1	medium-sized	TRBV7-3	TRBJ1-1	CASSPYRGTEAFF	TGTGCCAGCAGCCCCTACAGGGGAACTGAAGCTTTCTTT
TRBD1	many	TRBV14	TRBJ2-4	CASSDRDTTQYF	TGTGCCAGCAGCGACAGGGACACGACTCAGTACTTC
TRBD2	NA	TRBV6-1	TRBJ2-1	CASTAGDRYNEQFF	TGTGCCAGCACGGCGGGGGACCGTTACAATGAGCAGTTCTTC
TRBD2	many	TRBV7-2	TRBJ2-7	CASSPSGSSYEQYF	TGTGCCAGCAGTCCTAGCGGGAGCTCCTACGAGCAGTACTTC
TRBD1	many	TRBV9	TRBJ1-6	CASNQGTVDSPLHF	TGTGCCAGCAACCAAGGGACAGTAGATTCACCCCTCCACTTT
NA	many	TRBV9	TRBJ2-1	CASSVGHAGHNEQFF	TGTGCCAGCAGCGTAGGACATGCAGGGCACAATGAGCAGTTCTTC
NA	few	TRBV6-1	TRBJ2-5	CASRSWGKKENQYF	TGTGCCAGCAGATCATGGGGTAAGAAAGAGAACCAGTACTTC
NA	many	TRBV11-2	TRBJ2-7	CASSLGLAYEQYF	TGTGCCAGCAGCTTAGGACTAGCCTACGAGCAGTACTTC
NA	NA	TRBV20-1	TRBJ2-1	CSAAFGEREDEQFF	TGCAGTGCTGCATTTGGGGAAAGGGAAGATGAGCAGTTCTTC
NA	many	TRBV7-9	TRBJ2-6	CASSLYLSGANVLTF	TGTGCCAGCAGCTTATACCTCTCTGGGGCCAACGTCCTGACTTTC
NA	NA	TRBV4-2	TRBJ2-6	CASSQDRQGGGANVLTF	TGTGCCAGCAGCCAAGACCGCCAGGGCGGTGGGGCCAACGTCCTGACTTTC
NA	medium-sized	TRBV28	TRBJ1-1	CASSFRESNTEAFF	TGTGCCAGCAGTTTCAGGGAATCGAACACTGAAGCTTTCTTT
NA	NA	TRBV11-3	TRBJ2-1	CASSFRDLDDQLF	TGTGCCAGCAGCTTCAGGGACCTCGATGATCAGCTCTTC
NA	NA	TRBV15	TRBJ2-2	CATSRERGAGELFF	TGTGCCACCAGCAGAGAAAGGGGGGCCGGGGAGCTGTTTTTT
NA	NA	TRBV6-7	TRBJ1-5	CASCFGCQPQHF	TGTGCCAGCTGTTTTGGGTGTCAGCCCCAGCATTTT
TRBD1	medium-sized	TRBV15	TRBJ1-2	CATSREGARGYTF	TGTGCCACCAGCAGGGAGGGGGCGCGGGGCTACACCTTC
TRBD1	few	TRBV6-7	TRBJ2-7	CASSYSTGYEQYF	TGTGCCAGCAGTTACTCGACAGGGTACGAGCAGTACTTC
NA	many	TRBV30	TRBJ1-1	CAWSQARNTEAFF	TGTGCCTGGAGTCAAGCAAGGAACACTGAAGCTTTCTTT
NA	many	TRBV20-1	TRBJ2-7	CSARAGQGRYEQYF	TGCAGTGCTAGAGCCGGGCAGGGACGGTACGAGCAGTACTTC
NA	many	TRBV7-2	TRBJ1-1	CASSQRGNTEAFF	TGTGCCAGCAGCCAAAGGGGGAACACTGAAGCTTTCTTT
NA	few	TRBV20-1	TRBJ2-7	CSARSSQGTTYGQYF	TGCAGTGCCCGGAGCAGTCAGGGGACGACCTACGGGCAGTACTTC
NA	few	TRBV12-3/TRBV12-4	TRBJ2-7	CASSLTHEQYF	TGTGCCAGCAGTTTAACCCACGAGCAGTACTTC
TRBD1	few	TRBV6-5	TRBJ1-5	CASSYLQGQGGQPQHF	TGTGCCAGCAGTTACCTTCAGGGACAGGGGGGACAGCCCCAGCATTTT
TRBD2	many	TRBV2	TRBJ2-5	CASMGLAGGPTQYF	TGTGCCAGCATGGGACTAGCGGGAGGGCCGACCCAGTACTTC
TRBD1	medium-sized	TRBV12-3/TRBV12-4	TRBJ1-5	CASSNRDRDNQPQHF	TGTGCCAGCAGTAACCGGGACAGGGATAATCAGCCCCAGCATTTT
NA	many	TRBV7-6	TRBJ2-1	CASSLGRTAYNEQFF	TGTGCCAGCAGCTTGGGGAGGACGGCCTACAATGAGCAGTTCTTC
TRBD1	few	TRBV5-1	TRBJ1-4	CASSLDGQGGKLFF	TGCGCCAGCAGCTTGGATGGACAGGGTGGAAAACTGTTTTTT
TRBD1	many	TRBV5-1	TRBJ2-5	CASSLATGGQETQYF	TGCGCCAGCAGCTTGGCCACAGGGGGCCAAGAGACCCAGTACTTC
NA	few	TRBV12-3/TRBV12-4	TRBJ2-2	CASSSQVPGELFF	TGTGCCAGCAGTTCCCAGGTGCCCGGGGAGCTGTTTTTT
TRBD1	few	TRBV24-1	TRBJ2-2	CATIEGARNTGELFF	TGTGCCACCATTGAGGGGGCCAGAAACACCGGGGAGCTGTTCTTT
NA	NA	TRBV27	TRBJ1-6	CASSPPTSPCGNPPLHF	TGTGCCAGCAGTCCCCCGACGTCGCCATGCGGCAATCCACCCCTCCACTTT
TRBD2	NA	TRBV24-1	TRBJ2-3	CATSDSAGVTDTQYF	TGTGCCACCAGTGACTCAGCGGGAGTCACAGATACGCAGTATTTT
TRBD1	many	TRBV7-3	TRBJ2-2	CASSLQGAMGTGELFF	TGTGCCAGCAGCTTACAGGGGGCCATGGGCACCGGGGAGCTGTTTTTT
TRBD1	NA	TRBV6-5	TRBJ1-2	CASSFDPGQRAYGYTF	TGTGCCAGCAGTTTTGACCCGGGACAGAGAGCCTATGGCTACACCTTC
TRBD1	many	TRBV5-6	TRBJ1-4	CASSFGQGVFNEKLFF	TGTGCCAGCAGCTTCGGACAGGGGGTCTTTAATGAAAAACTGTTTTTT
TRBD1	medium-sized	TRBV19	TRBJ1-6	CATQTTGGYSPLHF	TGTGCCACTCAGACGACAGGGGGTTATTCACCCCTCCACTTT